This TCR beta chain was captured in a study of T cells in Graves' hyperthyroidism and ophthalmopathy. Study results and limitations: Ophthalmopathy was told apart from stable hyperthyroidism by a 13 V-J model. In validation, the model predicted ophthalmopathy. These predictions came a median roughly 6.5 months before onset.

Patients were excluded for uncontrolled infection, other autoimmune disease, pregnancy or lactation. Diagnosis relied on clinical symptoms, serum thyroxine and TRAb, thyroid ultrasound and orbital computed tomography. TCR beta CDR3 regions were amplified from RNA transcripts. RT-PCR in the first round (using the HTBI primer set) targeted the TCR CDR3. TCRdb recomputed calls from the multiplex PCR reads with MiXCR, one row per CDR3 protein. The top ten hold over 15% of the sample, which has 550,000 to 700,000 distinct CDR3 sequences, about 43% seen once. A note on this clonotype: Its antigen is still unknown.

Specimen: peripheral blood or thyroid tissue (not recorded which). The TCR comes from an adult woman with Graves' disease, either hyperthyroidism or ophthalmopathy (not recorded which).

Written as DNA, the CDR3 is TGTGCCAGCAGCCCGCGTGGAGGAGGCGACAGACAGCCCCAGCATTTT. It translates to CASSPRGGGDRQPQHF. J is TRBJ1-5 and V is TRBV19, with D possibly being TRBD1 (5 bases). V was shortened by 9 bases and J by 7 bases, with 25 bases between the two germline ends. This CDR3 comprises 16 residues. CDR1 LNHDA and CDR2 SQIVND come from the germline V gene (reference sequence).